One and the same sample provided the 25 T cell receptor beta chains below, sequenced in a study of T cell changes during pregnancy in multiple sclerosis. The data were produced by immunoSEQ multiplex PCR, yet TCRdb's version contains in-frame clones alone and is incomplete. The sample lists about 40,000 clones; roughly 90% were seen once. The sample was CD8+ T cells from peripheral blood mononuclear cells, taken before pregnancy. These receptors originate from a female donor with multiple sclerosis, enrolled in a pregnancy study.

The J gene is TRBJ2-1, the V gene TRBV5-1; TRBD2 is a possible D gene (6 bases). V lost 0 bases and J lost 9, with 19 bases in between. The CDR3 totals 16 residues. CDR1 is SGHRS and CDR2 is YFSETQ in the germline V gene. The CDR3 sequence is CASSLVGGIRSGEQFF. CDR3 nucleotides: TGCGCCAGCAGCTTGGTGGGCGGGATACGTTCCGGTGAGCAGTTCTTC.

The chain couples TRBV19 to TRBJ1-2; D is possibly TRBD1 (5 bases). The V end was cut by 3 bases, the J end by 0 bases, with 26 bases between. Germline V gives CDR1 LNHDA, CDR2 SQIVND (reference sequence). The CDR3 covers 20 residues. The CDR3 region is CASSIPRGVTDETANYGYTF. CDR3 nucleotide sequence: TGTGCCAGTAGTATCCCTCGTGGGGTTACTGACGAGACAGCTAACTATGGCTACACCTTC.

This clone was detected only once. The chain employs TRBV7-3 and TRBJ1-2; 8 bases match TRBD1. Unmatched junction bases numbered 11, after V lost 5 bases and J lost 6 bases. CDR3 length: 15 residues. CDR1 and CDR2 from the germline V gene are SGHTA and FQGTGA. The CDR3 spells CASSPSGTGGNGYTF. DNA for the CDR3: TGTGCCAGCAGCCCATCAGGGACAGGAGGGAATGGCTACACCTTC.

The chain employs TRBV2 and TRBJ1-4; TRBD1 matches 9 bases. This CDR3 is built from 14 residues. J was trimmed by 8 bases and V by 3 bases; bases with no gene match: 4. Germline lookup yields CDR1 SNHLY and CDR2 FYNNEI. The CDR3 DNA reads as TGTGCCAGCAGTGAGGGACAGGGTTTCGAAAAACTGTTTTTT. Encoded protein: CASSEGQGFEKLFF.

This clone is judged medium-sized (0.01 to 0.1%). CDR3 DNA sequence: TGCGCCAGCAGCTCCGGACTAGCGGGGCGGGACAATGAGCAGTTCTTC. Translating it yields CASSSGLAGRDNEQFF. J is TRBJ2-1 and V is TRBV5-1; TRBD2 agrees at 12 bases. This CDR3 has 16 amino acids. The V gene end was trimmed by 3 bases and the J gene end by 5 bases; junction bases not matched to a gene: 6. The germline V gene has CDR1 SGHRS and CDR2 YFSETQ.

The V gene is TRBV9, the J gene TRBJ2-1; 9 nucleotides line up with TRBD1. V lost 4 bases and J lost 6; bases outside the gene matches: 5. Germline loops: CDR1 SGDLS, CDR2 YYNGEE. The CDR3 is 14 residues long. The DNA of the CDR3 is TGTGCCAGCAGCATTACGACAGGGGGCAATGAGCAGTTCTTC. The encoded protein is CASSITTGGNEQFF.

V gene TRBV19 combines with J gene TRBJ1-1, with 8 bases aligning to TRBD1. The CDR3 runs to 18 residues. Germline loops: CDR1 LNHDA, CDR2 SQIVND (reference sequence). Trimming removed 1 base from V and 6 bases from J; junction bases left unmatched: 16. The CDR3 here is CASSIGRKPTGAEAEAFF. In DNA form, the CDR3 reads TGTGCCAGTAGTATAGGTAGAAAACCGACAGGGGCGGAAGCTGAAGCTTTCTTT.

The J gene is TRBJ2-5, the V gene TRBV7-2; TRBD2 agrees at 8 bases. Losses at the gene ends were 4 bases for V and 2 bases for J; bases not matched to a gene: 9. This CDR3 has 16 amino acids. The germline V gene has CDR1 SGHTA and CDR2 FQGNSA. CDR3 DNA sequence: TGTGCCAGCAGCTCTCCGCCTAGCGGGCTTCAAGAGACCCAGTACTTC. Translation: CASSSPPSGLQETQYF.

V gene TRBV9 combines with J gene TRBJ2-2, with D possibly TRBD2 on 6 matching bases. Germline V gene lookup returns CDR1 SGDLS and CDR2 YYNGEE. This CDR3 has 18 residues. Trimming shortened V by 0 bases and J by 2 bases, and 17 bases separated the two germline ends. The CDR3 reads CASSVERYPGLNTGELFF. In DNA form, the CDR3 reads TGTGCCAGCAGCGTAGAAAGGTATCCGGGACTTAACACCGGGGAGCTGTTTTTT.

This chain joins TRBV28 and TRBJ1-3; D uncertain. The CDR3 extends over 11 amino acids. Germline V CDR1 and CDR2: MDHEN, SYDVKM. V lost 6 bases, J lost 3 bases, and 3 bases lay in between. CDR3 sequence: CASSHGNTIYF. In DNA, the CDR3 is TGTGCCAGCAGCCATGGAAACACCATATATTTT.

The rearrangement joins TRBV11-2 to TRBJ2-7, with 8 bases matching TRBD1. CDR3 length: 15 amino acids. Trimming removed 1 base from V and 7 bases from J; junction bases left unmatched: 9. Germline V gives CDR1 SGHAT, CDR2 FQNNGV. The CDR3 loop is CASSLGGTGLREQYF. As DNA, the CDR3 is TGTGCCAGCAGCTTAGGCGGGACAGGTTTAAGAGAGCAGTACTTC.

The chain recombines TRBV28 with TRBJ2-7; no clear D. The CDR3 extends over 11 amino acids. Germline values: CDR1 MDHEN, CDR2 SYDVKM. Trimming stripped 6 bases from V and 3 bases from J, with 6 bases between. This chain's CDR3 is CASSSRYEQYF. CDR3 bases: TGTGCCAGCAGCTCTCGCTACGAGCAGTACTTC.

This chain connects TRBV28 to TRBJ2-5; a weak D match, TRBD1 (5 bases). This CDR3 spans 12 amino acids. V lost 2 bases and J lost 5, with 6 bases in between. CDR1 and CDR2 (germline): MDHEN, SYDVKM. DNA of the CDR3: TGTGCCAGCAGTTTAGCAGGGGAGACCCAGTACTTC. Amino acids: CASSLAGETQYF.

The chain links TRBV19 to TRBJ1-1; maybe TRBD1 (5 bases). From germline, CDR1 is LNHDA and CDR2 SQIVND (reference sequence). The CDR3 has 13 residues. Trimming pared 6 bases from V and 3 bases from J, leaving 11 bases between. In nucleotides, the CDR3 is TGTGCCAGTAGAGTAGGGGTGGACACTGAAGCTTTCTTT. Protein product: CASRVGVDTEAFF.

The rearrangement uses TRBV28 and TRBJ2-3; D possibly corresponds to TRBD2 (6 bases). From germline, CDR1 is MDHEN and CDR2 SYDVKM. Trimming removed 5 bases at V and 2 bases at J, with 14 bases between. The CDR3 is 15 residues long. CDR3 region: CASSPRGTYTDTQYF. CDR3 DNA sequence: TGTGCCAGCAGTCCACGGGGGACTTACACAGATACGCAGTATTTT.

The CDR3 reads CAWSEVAGVGYGYTF. In DNA form, the CDR3 reads TGTGCCTGGAGTGAAGTAGCAGGGGTGGGATATGGCTACACCTTC. This chain joins TRBV30 and TRBJ1-2; possible D gene TRBD1, 6 bases. Germline V gene sequence: CDR1 GTSNPN, CDR2 SVGIG (reference sequence). The CDR3 spans 15 residues. The V gene lost 1 base and the J gene lost 5 bases, with 17 bases spanning the gap.

The chain combines TRBV15 with TRBJ1-4; tentatively, D is TRBD1 (5 bases). Between the trimmed V and J ends, which lost 8 bases and 10 bases, there was a span of 17 bases. The germline V gene encodes CDR1 LNHNV and CDR2 YYDKDF (reference sequence). The CDR3 is 13 residues long. CDR3 in amino acids: CATGMGGEGKLFF. In nucleotides, the CDR3 is TGTGCCACCGGGATGGGAGGGGAGGGAAAACTGTTTTTT.

The chain recombines TRBV11-2 with TRBJ2-1; 7 bases line up with TRBD1. The trim removed 0 bases at V and 7 bases at J, leaving 6 bases unmatched. The germline gives CDR1 SGHAT, CDR2 FQNNGV. CDR3 length equals 15 residues. The CDR3 region has the DNA TGTGCCAGCAGCTTAGATCCCTTGACAGGGAATGAGCAGTTCTTC. Translated: CASSLDPLTGNEQFF.

The chain links TRBV7-9 to TRBJ2-7, with D tentatively TRBD2 (6 bases). Germline V gene lookup returns CDR1 SEHNR and CDR2 FQNEAQ (reference sequence). Trimming took off 4 bases at V and 0 bases at J, with 16 bases between the two ends. The CDR3 is made up of 16 amino acids. Written as DNA, the CDR3 is TGTGCCAGCAGCTCGACATTAACTAGCAGCTCCTACGAGCAGTACTTC. As protein: CASSSTLTSSSYEQYF.

This chain links TRBV11-2 with TRBJ2-7; TRBD2 aligns across 14 bases. Germline V CDR1 and CDR2: SGHAT, FQNNGV. This CDR3 has 16 amino acids. V was pared by 4 bases and J by 4 bases, with 6 bases of the junction left unmatched. For the CDR3, the DNA is TGTGCCAGCAGCTCCTGGACTAGCGGGAGGCCGTACGAGCAGTACTTC. Amino acids: CASSSWTSGRPYEQYF. The variable domain in full, completed from reference TRBV11-2 and TRBJ2-7, reads EAGVAQSPRYKIIEKRQSVAFWCNPISGHATLYWYQQILGQGPKLLIQFQNNGVVDDSQLPKDRFSAERLKGVDSTLKIQPAKLEDSAVYLCASSSWTSGRPYEQYFGPGTRLTVT.

The rearrangement joins TRBV28 to TRBJ2-1, with D perhaps TRBD1 (6 bases). The CDR3 totals 16 residues. Germline V CDR1 and CDR2: MDHEN, SYDVKM. The V and J ends lost 2 bases and 0 bases respectively, with 11 bases between them. CDR3 in amino acids: CASSLLDSISYNEQFF. In nucleotides, the CDR3 is TGTGCCAGCAGTTTACTGGACAGTATCTCCTACAATGAGCAGTTCTTC. The variable domain in full, with the rest retrieved from reference TRBV28 and TRBJ2-1, is DVKVTQSSRYLVKRTGEKVFLECVQDMDHENMFWYRQDPGLGLRLIYFSYDVKMKEKGDIPEGYSVSREKKERFSLILESASTNQTSMYLCASSLLDSISYNEQFFGPGTRLTVL.

The CDR3 nucleotides are TGCAGCGCCCGCGGGGAGGCCGGGAGTATGAACACTGAAGCTTTCTTT. Translating gives CSARGEAGSMNTEAFF. This rearrangement joins TRBV29-1 to TRBJ1-1, with D unresolved. V lost 7 bases and J lost 0, with 21 bases in between. The CDR3 is 16 amino acids. The germline V gene has CDR1 SQVTM and CDR2 ANQGSEA.

This clone was observed once. This chain uses TRBV5-1 with TRBJ2-4; D not certain. CDR1 and CDR2 (germline): SGHRS, YFSETQ. Trimming removed 4 bases from V and 0 bases from J, with 14 bases in between. The CDR3 is made up of 16 amino acids. CDR3 protein: CASSAESGIAKNIQYF. In DNA form, the CDR3 reads TGCGCCAGCAGCGCAGAATCTGGCATAGCCAAAAACATTCAGTACTTC.

The V gene is TRBV5-4, the J gene TRBJ2-1; TRBD2 is a possible D gene (7 bases). This CDR3 region has 17 residues. Looked up from germline, CDR1 is SGHNT and CDR2 is YYREEE (reference sequence). V lost 0 bases, J lost 1 base, and 14 bases lay in between. CDR3 sequence (DNA): TGTGCCAGCAGCTTGGCCGGGGGCGGGAGTTCCTACAATGAGCAGTTCTTC. Its protein is CASSLAGGGSSYNEQFF.

About this clone itself: The sample holds other DNA sequences that translate to the same CDR3. The V gene is TRBV28, the J gene TRBJ2-7; a possible D gene is TRBD1 (6 bases). Per the germline V gene, CDR1 is MDHEN and CDR2 is SYDVKM. The CDR3 sequence is 12 residues long. The V end lost 8 bases, the J end lost 6 bases, and 14 bases lay between the germline ends. DNA for the CDR3: TGTGCCAGCTCCTTAGGGGGAAGCGAGCAGTACTTC. Encoded protein: CASSLGGSEQYF.